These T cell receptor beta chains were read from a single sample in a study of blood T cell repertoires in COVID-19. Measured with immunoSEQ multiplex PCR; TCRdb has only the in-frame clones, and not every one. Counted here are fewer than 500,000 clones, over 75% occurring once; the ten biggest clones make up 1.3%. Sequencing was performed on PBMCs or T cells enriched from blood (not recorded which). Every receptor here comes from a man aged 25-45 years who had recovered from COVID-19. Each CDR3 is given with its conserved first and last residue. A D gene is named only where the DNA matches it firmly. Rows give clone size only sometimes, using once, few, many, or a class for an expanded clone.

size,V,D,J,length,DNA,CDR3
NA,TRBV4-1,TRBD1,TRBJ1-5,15,TGCGCCAGCAGCCAGGGACAGGGAGGCAATCAGCCCCAGCATTTT,CASSQGQGGNQPQHF
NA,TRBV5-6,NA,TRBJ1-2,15,TGTGCCAGCAGCTTGGGGCCCGAGGGACTATATGGCTACACCTTC,CASSLGPEGLYGYTF
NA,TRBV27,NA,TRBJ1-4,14,TGTGCCAGCAGTTACACAGGATACACTGAAAAACTGTTTTTT,CASSYTGYTEKLFF
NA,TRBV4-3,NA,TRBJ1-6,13,TGCGCCAGCAGCCAAGATTCAGGCTCACCCCTCCACTTT,CASSQDSGSPLHF
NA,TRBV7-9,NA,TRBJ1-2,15,TGTGCCAGCAGCTTAGGCACAGCTCCTAACTATGGCTACACCTTC,CASSLGTAPNYGYTF
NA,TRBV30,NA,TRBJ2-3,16,TGTGCCTGGAGTGTAGGGGCCTCGAGTAGTACAGATACGCAGTATTTT,CAWSVGASSSTDTQYF
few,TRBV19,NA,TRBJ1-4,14,TGTGCCAGTAGTATCCGGTACCTAGATGAAAAACTGTTTTTT,CASSIRYLDEKLFF
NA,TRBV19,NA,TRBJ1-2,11,TGTGCCAGTAGTATAGGGAGCGGCTACACCTTC,CASSIGSGYTF
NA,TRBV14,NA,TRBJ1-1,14,TGTGCCAGCAGCCAAGATACCGGGGAACCTGAAGCTTTCTTT,CASSQDTGEPEAFF
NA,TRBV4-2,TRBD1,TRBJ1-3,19,TGTGCCAGCAGCCAAGATCACCACCGGGACAGGGGGCCGGGAAACACCATATATTTT,CASSQDHHRDRGPGNTIYF
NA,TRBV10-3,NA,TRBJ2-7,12,TGTGCCATCAGCCCGGACAGATACGAGCAGTACTTC,CAISPDRYEQYF
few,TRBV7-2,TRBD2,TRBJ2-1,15,TGTGCCAGCAGCTCACGCGGGGGGGCCTACAATGAGCAGTTCTTC,CASSSRGGAYNEQFF
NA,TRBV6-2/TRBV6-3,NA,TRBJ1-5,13,TGTGCCAGCAGCGGGCAGGCCCATCAGCCCCAGCATTTT,CASSGQAHQPQHF
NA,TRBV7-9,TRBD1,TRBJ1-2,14,TGTGCCAGCAGCCGGGACAGGGGGACTTGGGGCTACACCTTC,CASSRDRGTWGYTF
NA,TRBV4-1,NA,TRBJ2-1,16,TGCGCCAGCAGCCAAGACCCTTCGAGCTCCTACAATGAGCAGTTCTTC,CASSQDPSSSYNEQFF
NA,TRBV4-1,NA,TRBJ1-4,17,TGCGCCAGCAGCACAAGATTCAGGGATCTGGGTAATGAAAAACTGTTTTTT,CASSTRFRDLGNEKLFF
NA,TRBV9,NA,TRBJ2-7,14,TGTGCCAGCAGCGACCGGGACAACTCCTACGAGCAGTACTTC,CASSDRDNSYEQYF
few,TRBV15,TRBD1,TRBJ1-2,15,TGTGCCACCAGCAGAGATAGGACAGGGGGTTTTGGCTACACCTTC,CATSRDRTGGFGYTF
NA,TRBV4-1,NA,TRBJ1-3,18,TGCGCCAGCAGCCAGACGGGCGAGAGGGCCCTCTCTGGAAACACCATATATTTT,CASSQTGERALSGNTIYF
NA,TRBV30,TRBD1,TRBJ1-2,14,TGTGCCTGGAGGGTTCAGGGGGCATCATATGGCTACACCTTC,CAWRVQGASYGYTF
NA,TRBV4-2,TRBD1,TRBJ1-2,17,TGTGCCAGCAGCCAAGATCTAGCAGGGGGGTTAAACTATGGCTACACCTTC,CASSQDLAGGLNYGYTF
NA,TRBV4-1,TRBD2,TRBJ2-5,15,TGCGCCAGCAGCCTAGCGGGGGGCACACAAGAGACCCAGTACTTC,CASSLAGGTQETQYF
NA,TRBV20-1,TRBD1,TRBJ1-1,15,TGCAGTGCTAGTCCCTCGAGACAGGGAAACACTGAAGCTTTCTTT,CSASPSRQGNTEAFF
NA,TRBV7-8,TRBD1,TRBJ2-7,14,TGTGCCAGCAGCTTAAACAGGGGGCCCTACGAGCAGTACTTC,CASSLNRGPYEQYF
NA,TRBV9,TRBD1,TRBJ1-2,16,TGTGCCAGCAGCTTCAGTCGACAGGGGGAAAACTATGGCTACACCTTC,CASSFSRQGENYGYTF
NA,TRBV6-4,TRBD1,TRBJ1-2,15,TGTGCCAGCAGTGTAGACAGGGGGCTATCTGGTGGCTACACCTTC,CASSVDRGLSGGYTF
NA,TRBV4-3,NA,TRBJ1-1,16,TGCGCCAGCAGCCAAGAGAGTAGGCAGGAGAACACTGAAGCTTTCTTT,CASSQESRQENTEAFF
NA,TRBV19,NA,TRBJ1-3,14,TGTGCCAGTAAAACAGGGAGCTCTGGAAACACCATATATTTT,CASKTGSSGNTIYF
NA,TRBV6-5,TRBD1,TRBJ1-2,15,TGTGCCAGCACCAAAGGGGGACAGGTTCTTTATGGCTACACCTTC,CASTKGGQVLYGYTF
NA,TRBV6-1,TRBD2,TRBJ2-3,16,TGTGCCAGCAGTGTGGGACTAGCGGGGGGCGGGGATACGCAGTATTTT,CASSVGLAGGGDTQYF
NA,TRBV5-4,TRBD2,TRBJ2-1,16,TGTGTCAGCAGCTCGATAGCGGGGGGGCAATCCAATGAGCAGTTCTTC,CVSSSIAGGQSNEQFF
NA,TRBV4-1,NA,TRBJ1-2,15,TGCGCCAGCAGCCAAGCCAATGCTCTAGCTTATGGCTACACCTTC,CASSQANALAYGYTF
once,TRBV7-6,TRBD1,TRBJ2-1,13,TGTGCCAGCAGCTTTGGGACAGCCAATGAGCAGTTCTTC,CASSFGTANEQFF
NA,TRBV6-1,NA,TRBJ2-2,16,TGTGCCAGCAGTGAAAGTGCCGGGGGTTCCTCCGGGGAGCTGTTTTTT,CASSESAGGSSGELFF
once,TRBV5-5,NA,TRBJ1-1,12,TGTGCCAGCAGCTCACGAGCCCCTGAAGCTTTCTTT,CASSSRAPEAFF
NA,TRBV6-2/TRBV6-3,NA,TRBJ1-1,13,TGTGCCAGCAGTTACAGAGCTAACACTGAAGCTTTCTTT,CASSYRANTEAFF